These T cell receptor beta chains were read from a single sample in a study of blood T cell repertoires in COVID-19. Measured with immunoSEQ multiplex PCR; TCRdb has only the in-frame clones, and not every one. The sample includes 300,000 to 450,000 clones, about 88% of them seen just once. Sequencing input: PBMCs or T cells enriched from blood (not recorded which). The receptors shown here come from a young woman who had recovered from COVID-19. CDR3s leave out the opening cysteine and the closing phenylalanine or tryptophan. D genes are given only for firm matches.

>TRBV5-4|TRBJ1-4|TRBD1
ASSRQGAHEKLF
>TRBV15|TRBJ1-1|-
ATSRVVLSGRLPGDTEAF
>TRBV7-2|TRBJ1-1|TRBD1
ASSWDPGTGRKAF
>TRBV3-1/TRBV3-2|TRBJ1-6|TRBD1
ASWDSFNSPLH
>TRBV7-9|TRBJ2-6|-
ASSPQVYGANVLT
>TRBV19|TRBJ1-4|TRBD1
ASRMTGTNEKLF
>TRBV7-2|TRBJ1-4|-
ASSFHGVNEKLF
>TRBV27|TRBJ2-7|TRBD1
ASSLGQGEAYEQY
>TRBV9|TRBJ1-6|TRBD1
ASSAWDREDSPLH
>TRBV5-1|TRBJ1-4|-
ASSLLGATNEKLF
>TRBV15|TRBJ1-4|TRBD1
ATSRDKGQGTNEKLF
>TRBV6-5|TRBJ1-4|TRBD1
ASSTRDSDNEKLF
>TRBV6-5|TRBJ2-1|TRBD2
ASGVLAGAEQF
>TRBV3-1/TRBV3-2|TRBJ2-7|-
ASSQGEVRGMD
>TRBV9|TRBJ1-1|TRBD1
ASSEAGTVDTEAF
>TRBV30|TRBJ1-6|TRBD1
AWTFLDRSSYNSPLH
>TRBV9|TRBJ2-2|-
ASSVVVTGELF
>TRBV30|TRBJ1-5|TRBD1
AWSVSRTGNSNQPQH
>TRBV6-1|TRBJ1-2|-
ASSELSTAVSYGYT
>TRBV3-1/TRBV3-2|TRBJ1-2|-
ASATGEYGYT
>TRBV7-3|TRBJ1-1|TRBD1
ASSPGQGRNTEAF
>TRBV18|TRBJ1-4|TRBD1
ASSQRDRNEKLF
>TRBV10-3|TRBJ2-1|TRBD2
AISEIGGAPYNEQF
>TRBV6-1|TRBJ1-1|-
ASSEAMNTEAF
>TRBV29-1|TRBJ1-1|TRBD1
SGAGGRGEAF
>TRBV9|TRBJ2-1|-
ASSPSSYNEQF
>TRBV4-1|TRBJ2-7|TRBD2
ASSQAGAGGEQY
>TRBV4-1|TRBJ2-1|TRBD2
ASSYRRERGYNEQF
>TRBV25-1|TRBJ2-7|TRBD1
ASSGQGAYEQY
>TRBV23-1|TRBJ1-1|TRBD1
ASSPGQGDTEAF
>TRBV5-1|TRBJ1-5|TRBD1
ASSLGTGGNQPQH
>TRBV21-1|TRBJ2-4|-
ASSNSDRGKSKNIQY
>TRBV2|TRBJ2-7|TRBD1
ASSRPGTGLSHEQY
>TRBV5-6|TRBJ1-2|-
ASSSYRGYT
>TRBV19|TRBJ2-2|-
ASSIEGLNTGELF
>TRBV27|TRBJ1-6|-
ASSWGTHLQEGNSPLH
>TRBV11-2|TRBJ1-3|-
ASSLEGRGFFGNTIY
>TRBV7-8|TRBJ1-2|-
ASSESGGAYGYT
>TRBV19|TRBJ2-2|-
ASEARTNTGELF
>TRBV6-5|TRBJ2-3|TRBD2
ATRGVDTQY
>TRBV3-1/TRBV3-2|TRBJ1-2|-
ASSLQTSFN
>TRBV28|TRBJ2-7|-
ASSPEQDSYEQY
>TRBV14|TRBJ2-5|TRBD2
ASSLYRTGLGPRTQY
>TRBV6-5|TRBJ1-4|-
ASSYGLKLF
>TRBV6-5|TRBJ1-6|-
ASSYYYSYNSPLH
>TRBV5-1|TRBJ2-1|-
ASSLALFSSYNEQF
>TRBV11-3|TRBJ2-3|TRBD1
ASSLGQPGTDTQY
>TRBV6-1|TRBJ1-2|-
ASSEQRLILGGGYT